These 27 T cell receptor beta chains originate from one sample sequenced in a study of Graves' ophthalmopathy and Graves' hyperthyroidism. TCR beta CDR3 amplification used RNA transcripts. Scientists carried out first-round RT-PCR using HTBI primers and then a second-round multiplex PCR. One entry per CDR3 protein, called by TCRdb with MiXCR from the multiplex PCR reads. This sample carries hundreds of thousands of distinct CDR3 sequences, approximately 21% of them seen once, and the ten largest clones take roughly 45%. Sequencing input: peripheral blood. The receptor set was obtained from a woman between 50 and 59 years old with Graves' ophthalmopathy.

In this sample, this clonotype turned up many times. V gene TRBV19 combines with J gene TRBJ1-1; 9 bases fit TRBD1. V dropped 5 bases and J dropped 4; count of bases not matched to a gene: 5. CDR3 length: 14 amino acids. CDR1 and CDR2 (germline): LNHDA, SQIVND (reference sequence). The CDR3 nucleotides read TGTGCCAGTAGTGGACAGGGGTTTGGCACTGAAGCTTTCTTT. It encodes CASSGQGFGTEAFF. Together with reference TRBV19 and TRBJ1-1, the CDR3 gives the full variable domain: DGGITQSPKYLFRKEGQNVTLSCEQNLNHDAMYWYRQDPGQGLRLIYYSQIVNDFQKGDIAEGYSVSREKKESFPLTVTSAQKNPTAFYLCASSGQGFGTEAFFGQGTRLTVV.

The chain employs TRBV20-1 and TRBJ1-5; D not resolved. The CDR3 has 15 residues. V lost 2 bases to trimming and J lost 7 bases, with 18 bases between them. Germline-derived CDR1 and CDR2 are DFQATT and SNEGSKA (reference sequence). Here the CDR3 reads CSARSQFGINQPQHF. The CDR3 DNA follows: TGCAGTGCTAGATCCCAATTTGGGATAAACCAGCCCCAGCATTTT.

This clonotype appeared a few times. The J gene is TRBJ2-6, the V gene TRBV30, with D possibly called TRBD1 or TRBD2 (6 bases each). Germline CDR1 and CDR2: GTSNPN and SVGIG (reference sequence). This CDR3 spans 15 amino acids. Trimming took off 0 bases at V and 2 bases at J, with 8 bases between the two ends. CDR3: CAWSVGGTGANVLTF. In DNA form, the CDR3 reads TGTGCCTGGAGTGTAGGGGGGACTGGGGCCAACGTCCTGACTTTC. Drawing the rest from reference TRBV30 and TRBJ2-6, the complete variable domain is SQTIHQWPATLVQPVGSPLSLECTVEGTSNPNLYWYRQAAGRGLQLLFYSVGIGQISSEVPQNLSASRPQDRQFILSSKKLLLSDSGFYLCAWSVGGTGANVLTFGAGSRLTVL.

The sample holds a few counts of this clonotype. The CDR3 DNA is TGTGCCAGTAAGGGGACGCGGGATAACTATGGCTACACCTTC. It is translated as CASKGTRDNYGYTF. The rearrangement links TRBV6-2 or TRBV6-3 to TRBJ1-2; D perhaps matches TRBD1 (5 bases). CDR1 is MNHEY, CDR2 SVGEGT, per germline. V dropped 9 bases and J dropped 1 base, with 15 bases sitting between them. The CDR3 sequence is 14 residues long.

The CDR3 nucleotides are TGTGCCAGCAGTACCCCCTCCGGAGGGGAGGGGGCAGATACGCAGTATTTT. It yields the protein CASSTPSGGEGADTQYF. The chain is built from TRBV28 and TRBJ2-3; a possible D gene is TRBD2 (7 bases). The CDR3 runs to 17 residues. With 5 bases removed from V and 4 bases from J, the gap between germline ends came to 22 bases. Looked up from germline, CDR1 is MDHEN and CDR2 is SYDVKM.

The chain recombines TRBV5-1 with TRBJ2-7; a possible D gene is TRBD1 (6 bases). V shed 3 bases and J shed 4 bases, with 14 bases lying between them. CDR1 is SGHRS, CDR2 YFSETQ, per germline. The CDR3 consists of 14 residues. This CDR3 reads CASSSIGQQYEQYF. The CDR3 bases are TGCGCCAGCAGCTCGATCGGACAGCAATACGAGCAGTACTTC.

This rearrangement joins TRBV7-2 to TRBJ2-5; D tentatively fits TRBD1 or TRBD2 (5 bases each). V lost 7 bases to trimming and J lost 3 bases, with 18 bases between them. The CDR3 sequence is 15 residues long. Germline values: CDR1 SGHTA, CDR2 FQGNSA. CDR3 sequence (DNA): TGTGCCAGCACCCCGCCGGGACGCAGGAAAGAGACCCAGTACTTC. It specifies CASTPPGRRKETQYF.

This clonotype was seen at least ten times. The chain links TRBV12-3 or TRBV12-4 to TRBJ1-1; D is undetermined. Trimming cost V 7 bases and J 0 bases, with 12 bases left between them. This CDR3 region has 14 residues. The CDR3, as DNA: TGTGCCAGCACCGACTGGCCCTTGAACACTGAAGCTTTCTTT. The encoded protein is CASTDWPLNTEAFF.

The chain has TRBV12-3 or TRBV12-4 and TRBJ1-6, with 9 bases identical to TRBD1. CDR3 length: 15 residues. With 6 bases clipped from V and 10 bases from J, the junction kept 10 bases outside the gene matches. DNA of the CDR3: TGTGCCAGCAGATACGGGACAGGGAGTCGCTCACCCCTCCACTTT. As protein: CASRYGTGSRSPLHF.

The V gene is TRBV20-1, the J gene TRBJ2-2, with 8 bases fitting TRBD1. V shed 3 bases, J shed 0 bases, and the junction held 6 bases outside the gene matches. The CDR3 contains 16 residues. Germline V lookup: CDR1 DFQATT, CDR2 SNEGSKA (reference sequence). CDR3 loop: CSASHRGRTNTGELFF. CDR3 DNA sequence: TGCAGTGCTAGCCACAGGGGGAGAACGAACACCGGGGAGCTGTTTTTT.

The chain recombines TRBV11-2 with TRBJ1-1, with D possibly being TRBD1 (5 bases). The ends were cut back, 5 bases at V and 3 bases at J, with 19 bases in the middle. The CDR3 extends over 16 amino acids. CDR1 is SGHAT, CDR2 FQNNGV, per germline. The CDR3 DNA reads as TGTGCCAGCAGCCCCCGGGGGGGAGGGACGGACACTGAAGCTTTCTTT. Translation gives CASSPRGGGTDTEAFF.

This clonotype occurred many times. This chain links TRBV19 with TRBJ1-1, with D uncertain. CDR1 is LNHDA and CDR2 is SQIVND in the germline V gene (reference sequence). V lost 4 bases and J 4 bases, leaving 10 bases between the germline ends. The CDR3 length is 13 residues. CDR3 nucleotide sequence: TGTGCCAGTAGTAGGAGGGAAGGCACTGAAGCTTTCTTT. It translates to CASSRREGTEAFF.

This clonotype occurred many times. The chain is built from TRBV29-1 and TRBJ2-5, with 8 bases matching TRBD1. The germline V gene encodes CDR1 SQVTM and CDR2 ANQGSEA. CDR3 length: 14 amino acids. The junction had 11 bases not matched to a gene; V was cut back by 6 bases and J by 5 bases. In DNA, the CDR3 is TGCAGCGTCGTGTTACAGGGGGTCAGGGAGACCCAGTACTTC. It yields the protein CSVVLQGVRETQYF. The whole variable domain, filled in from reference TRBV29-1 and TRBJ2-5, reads SAVISQKPSRDICQRGTSLTIQCQVDSQVTMMFWYRQQPGQSLTLIATANQGSEATYESGFVIDKFPISRPNLTFSTLTVSNMSPEDSSIYLCSVVLQGVRETQYFGPGTRLLVL.

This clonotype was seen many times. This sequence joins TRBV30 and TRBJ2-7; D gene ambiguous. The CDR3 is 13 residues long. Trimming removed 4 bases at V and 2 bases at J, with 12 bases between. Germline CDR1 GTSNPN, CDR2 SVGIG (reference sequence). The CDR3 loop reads CAWTFGFAYEQYF. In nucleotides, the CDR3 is TGTGCCTGGACATTCGGGTTTGCCTACGAGCAGTACTTC.

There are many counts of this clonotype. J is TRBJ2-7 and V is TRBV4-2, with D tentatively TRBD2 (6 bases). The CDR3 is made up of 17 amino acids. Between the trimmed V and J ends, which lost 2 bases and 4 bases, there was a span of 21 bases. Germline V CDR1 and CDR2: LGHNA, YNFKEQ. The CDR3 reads CASSQPRDGRGKYEQYF. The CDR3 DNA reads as TGTGCCAGCAGCCAACCGAGAGACGGGAGAGGGAAATACGAGCAGTACTTC.

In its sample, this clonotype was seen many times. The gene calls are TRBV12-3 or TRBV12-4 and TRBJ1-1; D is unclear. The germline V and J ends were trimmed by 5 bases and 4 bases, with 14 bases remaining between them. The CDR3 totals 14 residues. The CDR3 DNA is TGTGCCAGCAGTCCGCCCATCGACGGCACTGAAGCTTTCTTT. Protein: CASSPPIDGTEAFF.

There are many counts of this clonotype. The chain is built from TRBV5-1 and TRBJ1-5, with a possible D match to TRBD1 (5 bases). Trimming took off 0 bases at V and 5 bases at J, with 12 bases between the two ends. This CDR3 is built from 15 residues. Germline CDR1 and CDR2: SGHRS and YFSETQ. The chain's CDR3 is CASSLGTQGDQPQHF. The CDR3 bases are TGCGCCAGCAGCTTGGGCACTCAGGGTGATCAGCCCCAGCATTTT.

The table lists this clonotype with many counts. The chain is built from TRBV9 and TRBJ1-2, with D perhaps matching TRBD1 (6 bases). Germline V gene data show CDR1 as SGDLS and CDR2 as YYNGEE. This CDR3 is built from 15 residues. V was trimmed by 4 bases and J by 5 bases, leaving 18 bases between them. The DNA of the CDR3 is TGTGCCAGCAGCCCCAGGGGTAAGGGTCGGTATGGCTACACCTTC. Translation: CASSPRGKGRYGYTF. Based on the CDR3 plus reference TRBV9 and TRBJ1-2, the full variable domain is DSGVTQTPKHLITATGQRVTLRCSPRSGDLSVYWYQQSLDQGLQFLIQYYNGEERAKGNILERFSAQQFPDLHSELNLSSLELGDSALYFCASSPRGKGRYGYTFGSGTRLTVV.

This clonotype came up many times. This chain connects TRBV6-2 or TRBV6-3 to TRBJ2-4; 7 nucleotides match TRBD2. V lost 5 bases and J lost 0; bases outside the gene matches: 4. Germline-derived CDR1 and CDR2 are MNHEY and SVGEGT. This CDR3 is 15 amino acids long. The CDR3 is CASSATGGAKNIQYF. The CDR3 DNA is TGTGCCAGCAGTGCGACGGGGGGAGCCAAAAACATTCAGTACTTC.

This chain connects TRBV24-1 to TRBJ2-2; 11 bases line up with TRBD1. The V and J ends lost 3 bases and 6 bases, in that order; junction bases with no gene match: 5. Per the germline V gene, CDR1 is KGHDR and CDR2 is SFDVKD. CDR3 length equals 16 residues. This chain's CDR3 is CATSDPGQGGPGELFF. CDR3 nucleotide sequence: TGTGCCACCAGTGATCCGGGACAGGGGGGGCCCGGGGAGCTGTTTTTT.

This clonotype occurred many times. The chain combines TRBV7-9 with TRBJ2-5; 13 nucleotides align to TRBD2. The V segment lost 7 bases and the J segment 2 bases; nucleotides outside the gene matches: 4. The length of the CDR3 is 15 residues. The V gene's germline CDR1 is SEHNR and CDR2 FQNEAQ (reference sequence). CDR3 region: CASNPGLAGQETQYF. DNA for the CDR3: TGTGCCAGCAACCCGGGACTAGCGGGACAAGAGACCCAGTACTTC. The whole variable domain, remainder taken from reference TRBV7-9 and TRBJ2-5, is DTGVSQNPRHKITKRGQNVTFRCDPISEHNRLYWYRQTLGQGPEFLTYFQNEAQLEKSRLLSDRFSAERPKGSFSTLEIQRTEQGDSAMYLCASNPGLAGQETQYFGPGTRLLVL.

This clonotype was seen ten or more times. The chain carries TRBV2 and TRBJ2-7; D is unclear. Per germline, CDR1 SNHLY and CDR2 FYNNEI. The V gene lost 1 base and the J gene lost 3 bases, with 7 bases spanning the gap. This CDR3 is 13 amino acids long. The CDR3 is CASSEGSFYEQYF. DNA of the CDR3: TGTGCCAGCAGTGAAGGGAGTTTCTACGAGCAGTACTTC.

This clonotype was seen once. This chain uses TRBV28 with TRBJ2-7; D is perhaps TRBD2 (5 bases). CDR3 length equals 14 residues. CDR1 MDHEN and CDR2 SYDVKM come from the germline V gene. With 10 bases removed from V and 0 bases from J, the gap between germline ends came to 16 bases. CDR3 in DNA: TGTGCCACCAAAGAAGGAGGCAGCTCCTACGAGCAGTACTTC. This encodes CATKEGGSSYEQYF.

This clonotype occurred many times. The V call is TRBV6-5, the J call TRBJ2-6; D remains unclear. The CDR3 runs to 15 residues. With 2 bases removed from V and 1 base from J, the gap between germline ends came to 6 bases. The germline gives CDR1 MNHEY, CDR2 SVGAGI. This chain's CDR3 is CASSYKGSGANVLTF. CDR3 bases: TGTGCCAGCAGTTACAAGGGATCTGGGGCCAACGTCCTGACTTTC.

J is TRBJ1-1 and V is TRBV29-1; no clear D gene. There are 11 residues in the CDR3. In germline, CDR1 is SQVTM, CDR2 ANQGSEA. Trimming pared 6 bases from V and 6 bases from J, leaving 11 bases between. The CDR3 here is CSVWRPPEAFF. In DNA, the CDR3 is TGCAGCGTCTGGAGGCCCCCTGAAGCTTTCTTT.

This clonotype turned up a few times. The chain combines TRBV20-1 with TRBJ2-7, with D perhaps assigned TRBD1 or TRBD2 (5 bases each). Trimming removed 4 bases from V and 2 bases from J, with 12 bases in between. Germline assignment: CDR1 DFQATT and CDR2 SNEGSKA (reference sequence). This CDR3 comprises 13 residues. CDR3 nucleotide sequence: TGCAGTGCTACCGGGACCGACGCCTACGAGCAGTACTTC. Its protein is CSATGTDAYEQYF.

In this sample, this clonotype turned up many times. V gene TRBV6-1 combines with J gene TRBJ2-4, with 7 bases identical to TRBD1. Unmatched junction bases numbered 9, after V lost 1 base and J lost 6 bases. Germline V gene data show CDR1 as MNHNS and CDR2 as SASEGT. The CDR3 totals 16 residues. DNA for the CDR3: TGTGCCAGCAGTGAAGAGGCAGCACCAGGGGGAAACATTCAGTACTTC. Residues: CASSEEAAPGGNIQYF.